The next 15 T cell receptor beta chains were all read from a single sample in a study of blood T cell repertoires in COVID-19. TCRdb's copy holds only in-frame clones and misses some; the assay was immunoSEQ multiplex PCR. The profile shows approximately 250,000 clones, approximately 84% of them singletons. Input material: PBMCs or T cells enriched from blood (not recorded which). Receptors were obtained from a man aged 35 to 55 who had recovered from COVID-19.

The J gene is TRBJ2-3, the V gene TRBV6-5; no definite D call. The CDR3 loop spans 13 amino acids. Germline CDR1 reads MNHEY; CDR2 reads SVGAGI. The V end was cut by 2 bases, the J end by 4 bases, with 7 bases between. Here the CDR3 DNA reads TGTGCCAGCAGTTACGAGCGATCAGATACGCAGTATTTT. The encoded protein is CASSYERSDTQYF.

The rearrangement links TRBV3-1 (or the pseudogene TRBV3-2) to TRBJ1-3; tentatively, D is TRBD1 (5 bases). The CDR3 is made up of 17 amino acids. V lost 4 bases and J 2 bases, leaving 18 bases between the germline ends. The V gene's germline CDR1 is LGHDT and CDR2 YNNKEL (reference sequence). This CDR3 reads CASSPRTPRAAGNTIYF. The CDR3 DNA sequence: TGTGCCAGCAGCCCTCGGACCCCCAGGGCGGCTGGAAACACCATATATTTT.

This chain links TRBV15 with TRBJ1-2; possibly TRBD1 for D (5 bases). Trimming pared 1 base from V and 8 bases from J, leaving 17 bases between. Looked up from germline, CDR1 is LNHNV and CDR2 is YYDKDF (reference sequence). This CDR3 spans 15 amino acids. DNA of the CDR3: TGTGCCACCAGCAGAGCTGGCAGGGCCGGGGGGGGCTACACCTTC. Its translation is CATSRAGRAGGGYTF.

V gene TRBV6-4 combines with J gene TRBJ2-1; 10 bases map to TRBD2. The CDR3 length is 13 residues. In germline, CDR1 is MRHNA, CDR2 SNTAGT. Trimming at V came to 8 bases and at J to 10 bases, leaving 8 bases not matched to a gene. CDR3 coding DNA: TGTGCCAGCGGGACTAGCGAGGAGGGGGAGCAGTTCTTC. It is translated as CASGTSEEGEQFF.

This clone was observed a few times. The chain is built from TRBV30 and TRBJ1-6, with 8 bases aligning to TRBD1. The CDR3 consists of 12 residues. Unmatched junction bases numbered 5, after V lost 7 bases and J lost 9 bases. Germline V gene sequence: CDR1 GTSNPN, CDR2 SVGIG (reference sequence). Written as DNA, the CDR3 is TGTGCCTCGGACAGGGCGGCTTCACCCCTCCACTTT. Amino acid sequence: CASDRAASPLHF.

The chain carries TRBV5-1 and TRBJ1-3, with D perhaps TRBD1 (5 bases). The CDR3 length is 14 residues. V was pared by 4 bases and J by 4 bases, with 12 bases between. Germline V gene lookup returns CDR1 SGHRS and CDR2 YFSETQ. The DNA for the CDR3 is TGCGCCAGCAGCCTCGGTGCAGGGGGAAACACCATATATTTT. It specifies CASSLGAGGNTIYF.

A few counts support this clone. V is TRBV5-4 and J is TRBJ2-1, with 8 bases aligning to TRBD2. This CDR3 is 16 amino acids long. Germline CDR1 reads SGHNT; CDR2 reads YYREEE (reference sequence). Trimming took 5 bases from V and 7 from J; bases not matched to a gene: 14. The CDR3 DNA sequence: TGTGCCAGCAGTGCCGGACCGGGACTAGAAACTAATGAGCAGTTCTTC. It encodes CASSAGPGLETNEQFF.

The chain joins TRBV5-4 to TRBJ2-7; 8 bases are shared with TRBD1. The CDR3 loop spans 14 amino acids. Germline V gene data show CDR1 as SGHNT and CDR2 as YYREEE (reference sequence). The trim removed 5 bases at V and 3 bases at J, leaving 7 bases unmatched. For the CDR3, the DNA is TGTGCCAGCAGGGAGGGACAGGAGTACTACGAGCAGTACTTC. As protein: CASREGQEYYEQYF.

The V and J genes are TRBV27 and TRBJ1-4; TRBD1 matches 10 bases. The CDR3 contains 14 residues. CDR1 MNHEY and CDR2 SMNVEV come from the germline V gene (reference sequence). V shed 5 bases, J shed 8 bases, and the junction held 5 bases outside the gene matches. The CDR3 DNA reads as TGTGCCAGCAGTAGACAGGGGGCGGCGGAAAAACTGTTTTTT. Encoded protein: CASSRQGAAEKLFF. Full variable domain (outside the CDR3, taken from reference TRBV27 and TRBJ1-4): EAQVTQNPRYLITVTGKKLTVTCSQNMNHEYMSWYRQDPGLGLRQIYYSMNVEVTDKGDVPEGYKVSRKEKRNFPLILESPSPNQTSLYFCASSRQGAAEKLFFGSGTQLSVL.

This chain joins TRBV6-1 and TRBJ2-7; 8 nucleotides align to TRBD1. The V gene end was trimmed by 3 bases and the J gene end by 3 bases; junction bases not matched to a gene: 4. This CDR3 has 14 amino acids. Looked up from germline, CDR1 is MNHNS and CDR2 is SASEGT. The CDR3 nucleotides are TGTGCCAGCAGTGATCGACAGGGGAGCTACGAGCAGTACTTC. Translating gives CASSDRQGSYEQYF.

V is TRBV27 and J is TRBJ2-3; D gene unclear. This CDR3 contains 15 residues. V was pared by 4 bases and J by 4 bases, with 15 bases between. Germline V CDR1 and CDR2: MNHEY, SMNVEV (reference sequence). The CDR3 sequence is CASSSDYFNADTQYF. The CDR3 DNA follows: TGTGCCAGCAGTTCAGATTATTTCAACGCAGATACGCAGTATTTT.

This CDR3 reads CASSIGGLTGNTIYF. The CDR3 coding sequence is TGTGCCAGTAGTATAGGCGGCCTAACAGGAAACACCATATATTTT. The V and J genes are TRBV19 and TRBJ1-3; no clear D gene. Per the germline V gene, CDR1 is LNHDA and CDR2 is SQIVND (reference sequence). This CDR3 spans 15 amino acids. Between the trimmed V and J ends, which lost 1 base and 4 bases, there was a span of 11 bases.

This chain connects TRBV27 to TRBJ1-1; no reliable D call. Trimming removed 8 bases from V and 0 bases from J, with 13 bases in between. Per the germline V gene, CDR1 is MNHEY and CDR2 is SMNVEV (reference sequence). There are 14 residues in the CDR3. The CDR3 is CASATRGLNTEAFF. The CDR3 DNA reads as TGTGCCAGCGCCACGCGGGGATTGAACACTGAAGCTTTCTTT.

This clone was found once. This chain links TRBV27 with TRBJ2-1, with 7 bases matching TRBD2. Germline V gene sequence: CDR1 MNHEY, CDR2 SMNVEV (reference sequence). The CDR3 totals 14 residues. Germline trimming cut 5 bases from V and 4 bases from J; bases unmatched to any gene: 5. The CDR3 loop reads CASSALARYNEQFF. In DNA form, the CDR3 reads TGTGCCAGCAGTGCACTAGCGAGATACAATGAGCAGTTCTTC.

J is TRBJ2-7 and V is TRBV18; TRBD2 matches at 10 bases. V shed 2 bases and J 3 bases; nucleotides not matched to a gene: 4. Looked up from germline, CDR1 is KGHSH and CDR2 is LQKENI. This CDR3 region has 15 residues. The CDR3 coding sequence is TGTGCCAGCTCACCAGGGCTAGCGGGGGACTACGAGCAGTACTTC. It specifies CASSPGLAGDYEQYF.